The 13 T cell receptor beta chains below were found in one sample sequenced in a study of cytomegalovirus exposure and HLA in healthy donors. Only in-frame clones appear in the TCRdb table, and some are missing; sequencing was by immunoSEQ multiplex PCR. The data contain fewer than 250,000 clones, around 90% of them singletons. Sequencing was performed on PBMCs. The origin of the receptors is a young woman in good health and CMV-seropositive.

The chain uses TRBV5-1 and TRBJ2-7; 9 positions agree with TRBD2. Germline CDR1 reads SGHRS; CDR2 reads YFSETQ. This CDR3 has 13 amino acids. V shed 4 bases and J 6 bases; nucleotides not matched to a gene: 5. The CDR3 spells CASSPGLATEQYF. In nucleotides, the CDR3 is TGCGCCAGCAGCCCGGGACTAGCAACCGAGCAGTACTTC.

CDR3 DNA sequence: TGTGCCAGCAGAGTAAATTCGGACACTGAAGCTTTCTTT. It codes for CASRVNSDTEAFF. The V call is TRBV6-1, the J call TRBJ1-1; no reliable D call. V was shortened by 6 bases and J by 3 bases, with 11 bases between the two germline ends. Germline CDR1 and CDR2: MNHNS and SASEGT. This CDR3 comprises 13 residues.

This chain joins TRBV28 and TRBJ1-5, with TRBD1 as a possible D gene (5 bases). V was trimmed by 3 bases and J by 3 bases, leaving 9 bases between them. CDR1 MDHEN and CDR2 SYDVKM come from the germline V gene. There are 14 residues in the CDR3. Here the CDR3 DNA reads TGTGCCAGCAGTTTGACCAGGGACAATCAGCCCCAGCATTTT. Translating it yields CASSLTRDNQPQHF.

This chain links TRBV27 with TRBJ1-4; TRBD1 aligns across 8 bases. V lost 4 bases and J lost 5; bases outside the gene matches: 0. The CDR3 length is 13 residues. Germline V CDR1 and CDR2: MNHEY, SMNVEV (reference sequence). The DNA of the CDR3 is TGTGCCAGCAGTTGGGACAGGAATGAAAAACTGTTTTTT. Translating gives CASSWDRNEKLFF.

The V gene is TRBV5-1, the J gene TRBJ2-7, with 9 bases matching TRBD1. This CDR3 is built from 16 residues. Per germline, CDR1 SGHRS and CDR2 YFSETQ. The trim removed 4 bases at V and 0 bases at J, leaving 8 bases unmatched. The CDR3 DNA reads TGCGCCAGCAGCCTGACCGGGACAGGGCTCTCCTACGAGCAGTACTTC. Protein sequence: CASSLTGTGLSYEQYF.

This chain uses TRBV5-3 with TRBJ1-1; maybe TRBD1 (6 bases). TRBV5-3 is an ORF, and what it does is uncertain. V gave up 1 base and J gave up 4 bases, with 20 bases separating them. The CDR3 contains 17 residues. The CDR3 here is CARSLTQGKRRSTEAFF. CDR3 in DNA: TGTGCCAGAAGCTTGACGCAGGGGAAACGACGGAGCACTGAAGCTTTCTTT.

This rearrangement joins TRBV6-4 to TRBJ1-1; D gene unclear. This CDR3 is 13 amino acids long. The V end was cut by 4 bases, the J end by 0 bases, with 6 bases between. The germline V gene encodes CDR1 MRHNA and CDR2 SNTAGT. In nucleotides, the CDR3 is TGTGCCAGCAGTGCAGGAATGAACACTGAAGCTTTCTTT. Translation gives CASSAGMNTEAFF.

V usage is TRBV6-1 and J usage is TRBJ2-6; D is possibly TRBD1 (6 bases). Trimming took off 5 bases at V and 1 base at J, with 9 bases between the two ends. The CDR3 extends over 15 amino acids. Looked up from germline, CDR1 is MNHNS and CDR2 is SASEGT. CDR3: CASSLQGSGANVLTF. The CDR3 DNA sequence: TGTGCCAGCAGTTTACAGGGTTCTGGGGCCAACGTCCTGACTTTC.

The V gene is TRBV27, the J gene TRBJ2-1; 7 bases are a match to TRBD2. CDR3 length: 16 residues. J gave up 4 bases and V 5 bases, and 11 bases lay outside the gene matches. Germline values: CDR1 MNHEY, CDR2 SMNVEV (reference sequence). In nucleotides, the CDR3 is TGTGCCAGCAGTCCGGCTGGCGGGAGTTGGTACAATGAGCAGTTCTTC. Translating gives CASSPAGGSWYNEQFF.

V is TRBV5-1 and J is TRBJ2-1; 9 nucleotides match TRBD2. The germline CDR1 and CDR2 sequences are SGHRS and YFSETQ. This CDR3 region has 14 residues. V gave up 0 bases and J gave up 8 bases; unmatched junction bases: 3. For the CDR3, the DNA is TGCGCCAGCAGCTTGGATGCGGGAGGGTATGAGCAGTTCTTC. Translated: CASSLDAGGYEQFF. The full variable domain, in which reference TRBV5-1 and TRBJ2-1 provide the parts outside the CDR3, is KAGVTQTPRYLIKTRGQQVTLSCSPISGHRSVSWYQQTPGQGLQFLFEYFSETQRNKGNFPGRFSGRQFSNSRSEMNVSTLELGDSALYLCASSLDAGGYEQFFGPGTRLTVL.

The CDR3 DNA reads as TGTGCCAGCAGTTATGTAGCGGCCAACTACGAGCAGTACTTC. Residues: CASSYVAANYEQYF. This chain joins TRBV6-5 and TRBJ2-7; D is possibly TRBD2 (6 bases). The CDR3 runs to 14 residues. Trimming stripped 3 bases from V and 3 bases from J, with 12 bases between. Germline values: CDR1 MNHEY, CDR2 SVGAGI.

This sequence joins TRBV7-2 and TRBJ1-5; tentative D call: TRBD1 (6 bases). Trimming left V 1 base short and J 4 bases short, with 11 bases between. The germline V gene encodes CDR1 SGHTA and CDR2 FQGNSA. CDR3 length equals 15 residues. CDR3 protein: CASSLGNRVNQPQHF. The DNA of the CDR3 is TGTGCCAGCAGCTTAGGAAACAGGGTGAATCAGCCCCAGCATTTT.

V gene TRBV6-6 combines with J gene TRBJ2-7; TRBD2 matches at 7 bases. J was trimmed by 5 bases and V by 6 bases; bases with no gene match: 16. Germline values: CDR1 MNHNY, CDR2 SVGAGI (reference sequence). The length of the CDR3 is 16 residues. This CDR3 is CASSPRGLVVANEQYF. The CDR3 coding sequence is TGTGCCAGCAGCCCCCGCGGACTAGTCGTGGCGAACGAGCAGTACTTC.